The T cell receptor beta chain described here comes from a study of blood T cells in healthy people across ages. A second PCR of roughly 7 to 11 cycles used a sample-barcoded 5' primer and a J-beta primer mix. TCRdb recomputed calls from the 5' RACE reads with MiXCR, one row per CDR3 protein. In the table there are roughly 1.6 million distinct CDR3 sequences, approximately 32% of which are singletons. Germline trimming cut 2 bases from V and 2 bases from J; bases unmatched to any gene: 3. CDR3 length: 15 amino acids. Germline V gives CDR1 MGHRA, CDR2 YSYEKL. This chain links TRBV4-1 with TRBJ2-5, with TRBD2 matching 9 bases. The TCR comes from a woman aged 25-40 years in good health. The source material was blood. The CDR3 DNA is TGCGCCAGCAGCCAACGCGGACTAGCGCAAGAGACCCAGTACTTC. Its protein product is CASSQRGLAQETQYF.